One and the same sample provided the 28 T cell receptor beta chains below, sequenced in a study of post-analysis software for immune sequencing data. Unique molecular identifiers were carried by the TCR beta cDNA libraries. TCRdb redid the calling of the PCR reads with MiXCR, one entry per CDR3 protein. This sample has just over 250,000 distinct CDR3 sequences, with 35% to 40% found just once. These receptors are not linked to any known antigen. Overall study findings and caveats: TRBV5-6, TRBV5-1 and TRBV20-1 were among four to six TRBV segments more frequent in patients than controls.

The sequenced material came from blood. Every receptor here comes from a girl aged 10-17 years with multiple sclerosis.

The V call is TRBV4-1, the J call TRBJ2-7; 8 nucleotides match TRBD1. Germline CDR1 reads MGHRA; CDR2 reads YSYEKL. The V gene end was trimmed by 3 bases and the J gene end by 4 bases; junction bases not matched to a gene: 5. This CDR3 is built from 14 residues. CDR3 bases: TGCGCCAGCAGCCACCCGGGACAGGCATACGAGCAGTACTTC. Translating gives CASSHPGQAYEQYF.

The J gene is TRBJ2-3, the V gene TRBV7-2, with 12 bases lining up with TRBD2. After removal of 5 bases from V and 4 bases from J, the junction contained 7 bases not matched to a gene. The CDR3 sequence is 16 residues long. Germline V gene lookup returns CDR1 SGHTA and CDR2 FQGNSA. In nucleotides, the CDR3 is TGTGCCAGCAGCCAGACTAGCGGGGGAGAGGCAGATACGCAGTATTTT. This codes for CASSQTSGGEADTQYF.

Many counts were recorded for this clonotype. The J gene is TRBJ2-2, the V gene TRBV12-3 or TRBV12-4; the D is unclear. The CDR3 consists of 12 residues. V was trimmed by 5 bases and J by 6 bases, leaving 7 bases between them. CDR3 loop: CASSLTAGELFF. DNA of the CDR3: TGTGCCAGCAGTCTAACGGCCGGGGAGCTGTTTTTT.

Of note for this clonotype: A read error is likely, as this CDR3 ends without the conserved phenylalanine or tryptophan. The DNA is omitted, as the CDR3 cannot be located on it reliably, and the CDR3 follows TCRdb's listing. This rearrangement joins TRBV12-3 or TRBV12-4 to TRBJ2-1; TRBD2 is the table's D call and was not checked against the DNA. The CDR3 region is 11 residues in length, termini included. The CDR3 loop reads CASSLGEGTFT.

This clonotype turned up a few times. The CDR3 DNA is TGTGCCAGCAGCGTCGACGACAGGGCGGAAGCTTTCTTT. Translating it yields CASSVDDRAEAFF. J is TRBJ1-1 and V is TRBV9, with TRBD1 matching 7 bases. The CDR3 runs 13 residues. The V segment lost 2 bases and the J segment 8 bases; nucleotides outside the gene matches: 6. In germline, CDR1 is SGDLS, CDR2 YYNGEE.

A single count supports this clonotype. A much larger clone differs by one base, so this may be a read error. The V gene is TRBV5-1, the J gene TRBJ1-1, with TRBD1 identical over 9 bases. Trimming cost V 2 bases and J 4 bases; bases outside gene matches: 15. Germline lookup yields CDR1 SGHRS and CDR2 YFSETQ. The CDR3 is 18 residues long. CDR3: CASSFGQGNGKMSTEAFF. DNA for the CDR3: TGCGCCAGCAGCTTCGGACAGGGGAACGGGAAGATGAGCACTGAAGCTTTCTTT.

V and J are TRBV5-1 and TRBJ1-5, with D possibly being TRBD1 (5 bases). This CDR3 has 13 amino acids. Per the germline V gene, CDR1 is SGHRS and CDR2 is YFSETQ. V lost 7 bases and J lost 7, with 15 bases in between. The DNA of the CDR3 is TGCGCCAGCTCAGAACGGGGGACCCAGCCCCAGCATTTT. This codes for CASSERGTQPQHF.

Notes on this clonotype: Being one base from a much bigger clone, this may be a read error. The chain employs TRBV4-1 and TRBJ1-4, with a possible D match to TRBD1 (6 bases). CDR1 and CDR2 (germline): MGHRA, YSYEKL. This CDR3 is built from 17 residues. The CDR3, as DNA: TGCGCCAGCAGCCCTCCGCGGGGGCGCGGAACTAATGAAAAACGGTTTTTT. It yields the protein CASSPPRGRGTNEKRFF.

This clonotype was counted at least ten times. The rearrangement joins TRBV10-3 to TRBJ2-5, with D perhaps assigned TRBD1 or TRBD2 (5 bases each). The germline V gene encodes CDR1 ENHRY and CDR2 SYGVKD. This CDR3 is built from 14 residues. The V gene lost 2 bases and the J gene lost 2 bases, with 9 bases spanning the gap. DNA of the CDR3: TGTGCCATCAGTGAGGGCAGGGAGCAAGAGACCCAGTACTTC. Translation gives CAISEGREQETQYF.

This clonotype came up many times. The chain links TRBV5-4 to TRBJ1-4; D uncertain. The CDR3 runs to 16 residues. CDR1 and CDR2 (germline): SGHNT, YYREEE (reference sequence). V lost 4 bases, J lost 0 bases, and 13 bases lay in between. The CDR3 reads CASSPGPSATNEKLFF. DNA of the CDR3: TGTGCCAGCAGCCCCGGGCCCTCGGCAACTAATGAAAAACTGTTTTTT.

This clonotype was seen at least ten times. The gene calls are TRBV11-2 and TRBJ2-3, with D perhaps matching TRBD2 (5 bases). The CDR3 covers 16 residues. CDR1 is SGHAT, CDR2 FQNNGV, per germline. V was trimmed by 5 bases and J by 0 bases, leaving 15 bases between them. The CDR3 DNA reads TGTGCCAGCAGCCCCCTCACTAGATCTAGCACAGATACGCAGTATTTT. As protein: CASSPLTRSSTDTQYF.

This clonotype was recorded only once. With a much larger clone just one base away, this may be a read error. This rearrangement joins TRBV20-1 to TRBJ2-5; TRBD2 matches 8 bases. The assigned J gene may be wrong: the sequence end matches TRBJ2-4 better. CDR1 DFQATT and CDR2 SNEGSKA come from the germline V gene (reference sequence). The CDR3 runs 14 residues. CDR3 sequence reads: CSARGSGGKNIQYF. In DNA, the CDR3 is TGCAGTGCTCGAGGGAGCGGGGGCAAAAACATTCAGTACTTC.

This clonotype was recorded only once. The CDR3 nucleotides read TGTGCCAGCAGCGTTGAAGCGGGAGGATCGCGTGGGGAGCTGTTTTTT. Its protein is CASSVEAGGSRGELFF. The rearrangement joins TRBV9 to TRBJ2-2; 9 nucleotides line up with TRBD2. The CDR3 is made up of 16 amino acids. V lost 2 bases to trimming and J lost 8 bases; unmatched junction nucleotides: 10. Per germline, CDR1 SGDLS and CDR2 YYNGEE.

The chain uses TRBV20-1 and TRBJ2-1, with unresolved D. CDR1 is DFQATT, CDR2 SNEGSKA, per germline (reference sequence). V dropped 2 bases and J dropped 1 base, with 12 bases sitting between them. This CDR3 region has 15 residues. The CDR3 protein is CSARPRWRSYNEQFF. The CDR3 DNA reads as TGCAGTGCTAGACCCCGTTGGCGTTCCTACAATGAGCAGTTCTTC.

The CDR3 spells CASSFGASSYEQYF. CDR3 sequence (DNA): TGTGCCAGCAGTTTTGGGGCGAGTTCCTACGAGCAGTACTTC. V usage is TRBV12-3 or TRBV12-4 and J usage is TRBJ2-4, with D tentatively TRBD1 (5 bases). Judging by the DNA end, TRBJ2-7 fits better; the J call may be wrong. The CDR3 runs 14 residues.

The chain links TRBV12-3 or TRBV12-4 to TRBJ2-1; the D gene is possibly TRBD2 (6 bases). V lost 3 bases, J lost 3 bases, and 15 bases lay in between. The CDR3 spans 16 residues. CDR3 region: CASSFTLGGLYNEQFF. The CDR3 DNA is TGTGCCAGCAGTTTCACCCTCGGGGGACTCTACAATGAGCAGTTCTTC.

The table lists this clonotype with a few counts. V and J are TRBV14 and TRBJ2-2, with D perhaps TRBD2 (6 bases). The CDR3 contains 15 residues. The V and J ends lost 4 bases and 4 bases respectively, with 13 bases between them. The germline V gene encodes CDR1 SGHDN and CDR2 FVKESK. This CDR3 is CASSLPGLSTGELFF. The DNA of the CDR3 is TGTGCCAGCAGCCTACCGGGACTGAGCACCGGGGAGCTGTTTTTT.

About this clonotype itself: At one of its ends the junction is not consistent with the germline gene, which may arise from a read error. The chain is built from TRBV25-1 and TRBJ1-5; D call uncertain. The CDR3 is made up of 17 amino acids. Germline V CDR1 and CDR2: MGHDK, SYGVNS. The CDR3 sequence is CTSSESRPLGSNQPQHF. CDR3 nucleotides: TGTACCAGCAGTGAATCCCGACCGCTGGGTAGCAATCAGCCCCAGCATTTT.

The J gene is TRBJ2-1, the V gene TRBV30; tentatively, D is TRBD2 (5 bases). Germline CDR1 reads GTSNPN; CDR2 reads SVGIG (reference sequence). Deletions cut 2 bases from V and 6 bases from J, with 11 bases between. The CDR3 contains 13 residues. CDR3 DNA: TGTGCCTGGAGTCGGGAAGGACCCAATGAGCAGTTCTTC. Protein product: CAWSREGPNEQFF.

This clonotype was recorded many times. This chain links TRBV2 with TRBJ2-3; TRBD2 aligns across 7 bases. CDR3 length: 15 amino acids. Germline V lookup: CDR1 SNHLY, CDR2 FYNNEI. The J segment lost 2 bases and the V segment lost 5 bases, leaving 7 bases of the junction unmatched. The CDR3 reads CASSSTGTTTDTQYF. The CDR3 DNA is TGTGCCAGCAGTTCAACCGGGACTACCACAGATACGCAGTATTTT. The full variable domain, with the rest looked up from reference TRBV2 and TRBJ2-3, is EPEVTQTPSHQVTQMGQEVILRCVPISNHLYFYWYRQILGQKVEFLVSFYNNEISEKSEIFDDQFSVERPDGSNFTLKIRSTKLEDSAMYFCASSSTGTTTDTQYFGPGTRLTVL.

The table lists this clonotype with a few counts. CDR3 coding DNA: TGTGCCACCAGTAATTGGTGGGACAGGGGGCCGAACACCGGGGAGCTGTTTTTT. It translates to CATSNWWDRGPNTGELFF. The rearrangement uses TRBV24-1 and TRBJ2-2; TRBD1 aligns across 12 bases. This CDR3 is built from 18 residues. V shed 6 bases and J 0 bases; nucleotides not matched to a gene: 7. Germline CDR1 is KGHDR and CDR2 is SFDVKD.

This clonotype was detected ten times or more. V and J are TRBV5-5 and TRBJ1-1; possibly TRBD1 for D (5 bases). V lost 0 bases and J lost 4, with 19 bases in between. Germline CDR1 is SGHKS and CDR2 is YYEKEE (reference sequence). This CDR3 contains 17 residues. The CDR3 coding sequence is TGTGCCAGCAGCTTGGGGTCCGTAAGGGGTGGTTTCACTGAAGCTTTCTTT. This sequence encodes CASSLGSVRGGFTEAFF.

This clonotype showed up just a few times. V is TRBV27 and J is TRBJ2-3, with 9 positions matching TRBD2. The germline V gene has CDR1 MNHEY and CDR2 SMNVEV (reference sequence). This CDR3 is built from 17 residues. J gave up 5 bases and V 8 bases, and 17 bases lay outside the gene matches. CDR3 nucleotide sequence: TGTGCCAGCGGCGGAGACGAAGCGGGGGGACTTTTAGATACGCAGTATTTT. Residues: CASGGDEAGGLLDTQYF.

Many counts were recorded for this clonotype. The J gene is TRBJ2-3, the V gene TRBV20-1; TRBD2 aligns across 10 bases. Germline CDR1 is DFQATT and CDR2 is SNEGSKA (reference sequence). V lost 6 bases, J lost 5 bases, and 17 bases stayed unmatched. The CDR3 sequence is 17 residues long. The CDR3 bases are TGCAGTGCCTTAGCCCTGAGTAGCGGGGGGAGGAGAGATACGCAGTATTTT. Amino acids: CSALALSSGGRRDTQYF.

This clonotype has more than one count but fewer than ten. This sequence joins TRBV20-1 and TRBJ1-1, with TRBD1 matching over 9 bases. The J segment lost 3 bases and the V segment lost 0 bases, leaving 8 bases of the junction unmatched. Looked up from germline, CDR1 is DFQATT and CDR2 is SNEGSKA (reference sequence). The length of the CDR3 is 16 residues. CDR3 protein: CSARDPAQGAYTEAFF. CDR3 coding DNA: TGCAGTGCTAGAGATCCCGCACAGGGGGCGTACACTGAAGCTTTCTTT.

As concerns this clonotype: Its ends do not fully match the called genes, so a read error is possible. The rearrangement uses TRBV7-3 and TRBJ2-1, with TRBD2 identical over 10 bases. There are 16 residues in the CDR3. The germline V gene has CDR1 SGHTA and CDR2 FQGTGA. The CDR3 spells CASSGGPAGGQNERFF. Written as DNA, the CDR3 is TGTGCCAGCAGTGGGGGACCAGCGGGAGGGCAGAATGAGCGGTTCTTC.

This clonotype has a count of ten or more. The V call is TRBV12-3 or TRBV12-4, the J call TRBJ1-1; TRBD1 aligns across 7 bases. This CDR3 comprises 14 residues. Losses at the gene ends were 6 bases for V and 7 bases for J; bases not matched to a gene: 11. This CDR3 is CASRIEGAGVEAFF. CDR3 DNA: TGTGCCAGCAGGATCGAGGGGGCAGGTGTTGAAGCTTTCTTT.

This chain connects TRBV20-1 to TRBJ1-5; perhaps TRBD1 as D (6 bases). The V gene lost 0 bases and the J gene lost 3 bases, with 9 bases spanning the gap. Germline CDR1 is DFQATT and CDR2 is SNEGSKA (reference sequence). CDR3 length: 14 residues. The CDR3 coding sequence is TGCAGTGCTAGAGATAGACAGGTCAATCAGCCCCAGCATTTT. The encoded protein is CSARDRQVNQPQHF.